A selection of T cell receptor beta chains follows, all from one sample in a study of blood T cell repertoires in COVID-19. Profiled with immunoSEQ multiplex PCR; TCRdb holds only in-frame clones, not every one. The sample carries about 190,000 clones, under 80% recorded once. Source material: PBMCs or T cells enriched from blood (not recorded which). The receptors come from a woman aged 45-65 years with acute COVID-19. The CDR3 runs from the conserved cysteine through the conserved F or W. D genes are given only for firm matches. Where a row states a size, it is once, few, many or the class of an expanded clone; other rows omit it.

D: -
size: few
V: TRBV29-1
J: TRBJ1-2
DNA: TGCAGCGTTGAAGATCAAGCGTTTGGAGTACGCGATGGCTACACCTTC
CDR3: CSVEDQAFGVRDGYTF

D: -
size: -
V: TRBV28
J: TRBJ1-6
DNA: TGTGCCAGCAGTTTGAGCAGGCCTGAATCACCCCTCCACTTT
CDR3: CASSLSRPESPLHF

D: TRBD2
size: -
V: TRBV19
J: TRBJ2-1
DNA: TGTGCCAGTAGTAAACTAGCGGGGTCGTACAATGAGCAGTTCTTC
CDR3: CASSKLAGSYNEQFF

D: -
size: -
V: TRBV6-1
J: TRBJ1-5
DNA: TGTGCCAGCAGTGAATCCACAGGTGGTCAGCCCCAGCATTTT
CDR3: CASSESTGGQPQHF

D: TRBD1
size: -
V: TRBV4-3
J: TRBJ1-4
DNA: TGCGCCAGCAGCCACGGGACAGGGGATCACGAAAAACTGTTTTTT
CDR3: CASSHGTGDHEKLFF

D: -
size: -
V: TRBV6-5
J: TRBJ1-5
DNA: TGTGCCAGCAGTTACCTCGGCAATCAGCCCCAGCATTTT
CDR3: CASSYLGNQPQHF

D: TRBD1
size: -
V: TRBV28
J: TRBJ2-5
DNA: TGTGCCAGCAATAACAGGGGCGGCCAAGAGACCCAGTACTTC
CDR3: CASNNRGGQETQYF

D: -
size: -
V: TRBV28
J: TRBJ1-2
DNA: TGTGCCAGCAGTTTTATGCGCTATGGCTACACCTTC
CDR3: CASSFMRYGYTF

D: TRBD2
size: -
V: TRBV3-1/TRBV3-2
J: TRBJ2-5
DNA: TGTGCCAGCAGCTTCGTAGCGGGGGCCGGGGAGACCCAGTACTTC
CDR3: CASSFVAGAGETQYF

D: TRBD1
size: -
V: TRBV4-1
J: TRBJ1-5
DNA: TGCGCCAGCAGCCAAGTAGAATCCGGGACAGGGAATCAGCCCCAGCATTTT
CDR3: CASSQVESGTGNQPQHF

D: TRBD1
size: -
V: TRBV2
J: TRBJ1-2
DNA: TGTGCCAGCAGTGAATACGAGGACAGGTCCTACACCTTC
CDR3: CASSEYEDRSYTF

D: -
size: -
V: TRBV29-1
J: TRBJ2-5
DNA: TGCAGCGTTGGGGGGGTTTCGGAGACCCAGTACTTC
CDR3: CSVGGVSETQYF

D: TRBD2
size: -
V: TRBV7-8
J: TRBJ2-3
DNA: TGTGCCAGCAGCCGGAACATTGCTAGCGGGGGGGCGCAAGATACGCAGTATTTT
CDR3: CASSRNIASGGAQDTQYF

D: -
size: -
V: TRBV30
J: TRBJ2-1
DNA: TGTGCCTGGAGTGGAAACAGTCCCAATGAGCAGTTCTTC
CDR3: CAWSGNSPNEQFF

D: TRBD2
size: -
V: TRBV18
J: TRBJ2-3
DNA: TGTGCCAGCTCACCGAGCGGGGCATCCACAGATACGCAGTATTTT
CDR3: CASSPSGASTDTQYF

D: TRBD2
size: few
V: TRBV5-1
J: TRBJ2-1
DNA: TGCGCCAGCAGCTTGGCTAGCGGGGGACACAATGAGCAGTTCTTC
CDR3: CASSLASGGHNEQFF

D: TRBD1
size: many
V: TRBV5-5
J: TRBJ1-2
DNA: TGTGCCAGCAGCAGAAGAGGACAGGGCCTCTCCTCTAACTATGGCTACACCTTC
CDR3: CASSRRGQGLSSNYGYTF

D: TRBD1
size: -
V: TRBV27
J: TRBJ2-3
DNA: TGTGCCAGCAGCATGGACAGGTACTCAGATACGCAGTATTTT
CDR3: CASSMDRYSDTQYF

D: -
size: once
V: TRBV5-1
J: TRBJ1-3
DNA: TGCGCCAGCAAGGACAGCTTCTCTGGAAACACCATATATTTT
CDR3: CASKDSFSGNTIYF

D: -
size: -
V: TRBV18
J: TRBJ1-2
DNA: TGTGCCAGCTCACCGTACGGGATCGGCTATGGCTACACCTTC
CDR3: CASSPYGIGYGYTF

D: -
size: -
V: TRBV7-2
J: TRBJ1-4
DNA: TGTGCCAGCAGCTCCCGGGGGTTGGAAAAACTGTTTTTT
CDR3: CASSSRGLEKLFF

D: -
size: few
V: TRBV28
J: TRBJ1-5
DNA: TGTGCCAGCAGACCCCCGGGGAGTAGCAATCAGCCCCAGCATTTT
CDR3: CASRPPGSSNQPQHF

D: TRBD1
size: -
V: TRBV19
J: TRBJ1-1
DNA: TGTGCCAGTAGGCCCTGGGGGGACAGATTAACAACGAACACTGAAGCTTTCTTT
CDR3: CASRPWGDRLTTNTEAFF

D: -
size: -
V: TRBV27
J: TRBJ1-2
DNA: TGTGCCAGCAGTTCAACCGATCCGCGTGGCTACACCTTC
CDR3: CASSSTDPRGYTF

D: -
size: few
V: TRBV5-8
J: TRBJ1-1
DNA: TGTGCCAGCAGCTGGTTGGGGGAGAGGGGGACTGAAGCTTTCTTT
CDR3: CASSWLGERGTEAFF

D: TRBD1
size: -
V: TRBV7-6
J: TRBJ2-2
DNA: TGTGCCAGCAGCTTAGCGTTGGCAAGGGGGCCTACGAACACCGGGGAGCTGTTTTTT
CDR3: CASSLALARGPTNTGELFF

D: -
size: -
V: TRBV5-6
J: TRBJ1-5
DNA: TGTGCCAGCAGCTTAACAGGTTATAGCAATCAGCCCCAGCATTTT
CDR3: CASSLTGYSNQPQHF

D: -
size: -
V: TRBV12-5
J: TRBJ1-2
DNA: TGTGCTAGTGGTTTTGCCTCGGGGGGGAACTATGGCTACACCTTC
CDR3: CASGFASGGNYGYTF

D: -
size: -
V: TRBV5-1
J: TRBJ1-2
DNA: TGCGCCAGCAGCTTGGCGGGGAGGGGCAGAAACTTAAACTATGGCTACACCTTC
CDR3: CASSLAGRGRNLNYGYTF

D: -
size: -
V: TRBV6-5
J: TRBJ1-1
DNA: TGTGCCAGCACCCGGGGGGGATCGGGGAGCACTGAAGCTTTCTTT
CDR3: CASTRGGSGSTEAFF

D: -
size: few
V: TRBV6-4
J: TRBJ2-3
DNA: TGTGCCAGCAGTGACGGGGGGGCCGCAGATACGCAGTATTTT
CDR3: CASSDGGAADTQYF

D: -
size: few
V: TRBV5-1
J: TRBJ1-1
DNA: TGCGCCAGCAGCTTGGCCACGAGGGCTGAAGCTTTCTTT
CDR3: CASSLATRAEAFF

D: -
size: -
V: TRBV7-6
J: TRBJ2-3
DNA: TGTGCCAGCAGCTTAGCGCAAGGACACCTCACGGCGGATACGCAGTATTTT
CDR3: CASSLAQGHLTADTQYF

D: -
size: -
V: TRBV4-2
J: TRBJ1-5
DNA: TGTGCCAGCAGCCAAGGGGGAGGGAGGGGAAATCAGCCCCAGCATTTT
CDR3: CASSQGGGRGNQPQHF

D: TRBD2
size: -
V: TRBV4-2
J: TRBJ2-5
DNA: TGTGCCAGCAGCCAAGGAGCGGGGCCGGGGGGGACCCAGTACTTC
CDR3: CASSQGAGPGGTQYF

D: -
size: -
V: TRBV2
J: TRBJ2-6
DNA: TGTGCCAGCGTTTTATCTGTGGCCAACGTCCTGACTTTC
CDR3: CASVLSVANVLTF

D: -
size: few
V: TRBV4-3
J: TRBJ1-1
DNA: TGCGCCAGCAGCCAATCGGGGAACACTGAAGCTTTCTTT
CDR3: CASSQSGNTEAFF

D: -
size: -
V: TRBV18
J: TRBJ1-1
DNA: TGTGCCGGAGCGACAGGAGCTGGGAACACTGAAGCTTTCTTT
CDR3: CAGATGAGNTEAFF

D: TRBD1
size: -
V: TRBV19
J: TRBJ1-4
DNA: TGTGCCAGTACCTATGAGGGGGCCAGGAAAGAACTGTTTTTT
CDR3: CASTYEGARKELFF

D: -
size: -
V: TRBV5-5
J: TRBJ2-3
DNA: TGTGCCAGCAGCTTATGGCAGGGAAGCACAGATACGCAGTATTTT
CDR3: CASSLWQGSTDTQYF

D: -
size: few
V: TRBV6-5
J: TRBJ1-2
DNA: TGTGCCAGCAGGAGGATAGACTATGGCTACACCTTC
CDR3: CASRRIDYGYTF

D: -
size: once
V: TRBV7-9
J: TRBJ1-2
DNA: TGTGCCAGCAGCTTATCGCAGAACTATGGCTACACCTTC
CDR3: CASSLSQNYGYTF

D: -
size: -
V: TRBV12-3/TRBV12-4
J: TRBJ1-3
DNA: TGTGCCAGTTGGAGCTCTGGAAACACCATATATTTT
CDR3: CASWSSGNTIYF

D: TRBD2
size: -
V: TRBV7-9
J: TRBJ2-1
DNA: TGTGCCAGCAGCTTAGAAGTACTAGCGGACTACAATGAGCAGTTCTTC
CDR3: CASSLEVLADYNEQFF

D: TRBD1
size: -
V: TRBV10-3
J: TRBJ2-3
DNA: TGTGCCATCAGTGGGGGACAGGGCAACACAGATACGCAGTATTTT
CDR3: CAISGGQGNTDTQYF

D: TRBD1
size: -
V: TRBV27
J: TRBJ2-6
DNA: TGTGCCAGCGCAGGAGGGACAGGGGGTCTCTCTGGGGCCAACGTCCTGACTTTC
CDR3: CASAGGTGGLSGANVLTF

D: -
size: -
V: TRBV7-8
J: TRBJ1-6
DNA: TGTGCCAGCAGCACCGGGGGGGGGAATTCACCCCTCCACTTT
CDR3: CASSTGGGNSPLHF

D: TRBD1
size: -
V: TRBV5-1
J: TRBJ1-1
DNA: TGCGCCAGCAGCCCCGAACCAGGGGGCAGGTCCACTGAAGCTTTCTTT
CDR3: CASSPEPGGRSTEAFF

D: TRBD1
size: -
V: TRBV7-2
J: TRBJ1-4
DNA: TGTGCCAGCAGCTTATGGACAGGGGGGGCGGGTGAAAAACTGTTTTTT
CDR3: CASSLWTGGAGEKLFF

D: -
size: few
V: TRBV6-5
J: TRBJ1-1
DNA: TGTGCCAGCGGCCGGTCGGGTACGAACACTGAAGCTTTCTTT
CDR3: CASGRSGTNTEAFF

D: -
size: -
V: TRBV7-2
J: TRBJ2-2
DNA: TGTGCCAGCAGCTTATCGTACGGGGAGCTGTTTTTT
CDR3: CASSLSYGELFF

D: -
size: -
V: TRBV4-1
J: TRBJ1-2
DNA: TGCGCCAGCAGCCAAGATCGGATAAGGGGGAGGGGGAATGGCTACACCTTC
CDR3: CASSQDRIRGRGNGYTF

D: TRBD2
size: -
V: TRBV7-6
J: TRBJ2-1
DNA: TGTGCCAGCAGCTTATTTCCTCCAGCGGGGGGGTACTACAATGAGCAGTTCTTC
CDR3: CASSLFPPAGGYYNEQFF

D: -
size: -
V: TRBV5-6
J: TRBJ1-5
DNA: TGTGCCAGCAGCTGGGGGGGGGCAGTTAATCAGCCCCAGCATTTT
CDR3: CASSWGGAVNQPQHF

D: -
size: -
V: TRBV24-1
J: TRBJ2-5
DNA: TGTGCCACCAGTGATTTTCCCTCGGACCGGACTCAAGAGACCCAGTACTTC
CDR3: CATSDFPSDRTQETQYF